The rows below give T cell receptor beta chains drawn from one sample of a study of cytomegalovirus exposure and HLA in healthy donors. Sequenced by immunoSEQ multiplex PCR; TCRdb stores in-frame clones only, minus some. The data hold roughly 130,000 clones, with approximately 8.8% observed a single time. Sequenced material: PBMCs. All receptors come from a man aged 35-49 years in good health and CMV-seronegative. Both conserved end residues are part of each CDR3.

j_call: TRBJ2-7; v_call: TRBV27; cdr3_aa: CASSSRGPYYEQYF
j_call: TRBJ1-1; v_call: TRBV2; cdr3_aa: CASSESPWGQGALAFF
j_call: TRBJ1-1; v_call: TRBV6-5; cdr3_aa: CASSTRDRAYTEAFF
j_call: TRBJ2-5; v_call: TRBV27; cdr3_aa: CASSLRGGLETQYF
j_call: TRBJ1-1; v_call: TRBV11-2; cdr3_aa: CASSFYRGGNTEALF
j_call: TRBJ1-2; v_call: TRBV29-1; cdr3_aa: CSVDRGDGYTF
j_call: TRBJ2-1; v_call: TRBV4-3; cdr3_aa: CASSQVGNSGGEQFF
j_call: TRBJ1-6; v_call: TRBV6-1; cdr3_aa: CASSDWHYNSPLHF
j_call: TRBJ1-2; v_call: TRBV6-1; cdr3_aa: CASSEAQGQGGYGYTF
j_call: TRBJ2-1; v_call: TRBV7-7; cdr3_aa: CASSSSGTGFDEQFF
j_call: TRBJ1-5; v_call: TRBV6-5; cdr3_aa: CASRRQSDQPQHF
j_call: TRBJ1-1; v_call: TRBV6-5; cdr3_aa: CASCPTVRSTEAFF